This TCR beta chain is drawn from a study of CD8+ T cells in alopecia areata. As for the study in general: Treatment comprised oral tofacitinib, 5 to 10 mg twice daily, in treated patients. The share of scalp area affected provided the severity score for treated patients. Study findings and constraints: Lesional scalp displayed greater clonality than normal scalp, most notably in alopecia totalis/universalis.

Isolated RNA was reverse transcribed into cDNA used as the sequencing template. The repertoire was sequenced with immunoSEQ multiplex PCR; TCRdb's copy has only in-frame clones and lacks some. In the table there are over 60,000 clones, approximately 44% of which are singletons. Sample treatment: oral pan-JAK inhibitor, 5-10 mg twice daily. In alopecia areata patients, both lesional scalp punch biopsies and peripheral blood were collected. On this clone itself: Its antigen remains unidentified.

This specimen consisted of CD8+ T cells sorted from blood, obtained around week 37, from a patient treated with tofacitinib. This sequence was found in a human donor with alopecia areata.

CDR3: CASSLGNRETYEQYF. Here the CDR3 DNA reads TGTGCCAGCAGCTTAGGGAACAGGGAAACCTACGAGCAGTACTTC. The genes are TRBV7-9 and TRBJ2-7, with D tentatively TRBD1 (6 bases). The germline V and J ends were trimmed by 1 base and 2 bases, with 12 bases remaining between them. The CDR3 extends over 15 amino acids. Germline loops: CDR1 SEHNR, CDR2 FQNEAQ (reference sequence).